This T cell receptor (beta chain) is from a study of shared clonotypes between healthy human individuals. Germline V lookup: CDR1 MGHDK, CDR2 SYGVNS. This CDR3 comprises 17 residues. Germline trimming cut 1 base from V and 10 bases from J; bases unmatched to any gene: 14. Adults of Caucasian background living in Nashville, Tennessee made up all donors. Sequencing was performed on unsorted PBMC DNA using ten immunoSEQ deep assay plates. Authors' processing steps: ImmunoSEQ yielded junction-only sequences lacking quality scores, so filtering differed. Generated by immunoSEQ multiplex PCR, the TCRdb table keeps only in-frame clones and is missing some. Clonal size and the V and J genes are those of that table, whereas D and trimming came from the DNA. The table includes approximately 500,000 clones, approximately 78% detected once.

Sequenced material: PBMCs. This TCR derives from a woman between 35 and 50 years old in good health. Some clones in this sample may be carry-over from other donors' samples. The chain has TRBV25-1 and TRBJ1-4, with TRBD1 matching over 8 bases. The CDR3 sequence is CASSESVIGHRGGKLFF. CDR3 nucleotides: TGTGCCAGCAGTGAATCAGTTATCGGGCACAGGGGGGGAAAACTGTTTTTT.